This TCR beta chain stems from a study of blood T cell repertoires in COVID-19. Overall study context: Samples of COVID-19 (acute and convalescent) were obtained from the United States, Italy and Spain.

Authors' analysis steps: Nucleated cell number was recorded as an estimate derived from reference gene primer amplification. Method: immunoSEQ multiplex PCR; TCRdb's copy keeps in-frame clones and lacks some. That table furnishes V, J and clone size, whereas the DNA furnished D and trimming. The profile shows 300,000 to 400,000 clones, more than 70% of them singletons. In Seattle, patients joined the study during active infection and were tracked longitudinally. Germline loops: CDR1 SGHNT, CDR2 YYREEE (reference sequence). The V gene lost 2 bases and the J gene lost 4 bases, with 15 bases spanning the gap. The CDR3 extends over 15 amino acids.

The sequenced material came from peripheral blood. The clonotype was recovered from a woman aged 25 to 39 with COVID-19, enrolled during active disease. The chain uses TRBV5-4 and TRBJ1-2; the D is unclear. CDR3 in amino acids: CASSFAGRASYGYTF. CDR3 in DNA: TGTGCCAGCAGCTTCGCAGGTAGAGCTTCCTATGGCTACACCTTC.